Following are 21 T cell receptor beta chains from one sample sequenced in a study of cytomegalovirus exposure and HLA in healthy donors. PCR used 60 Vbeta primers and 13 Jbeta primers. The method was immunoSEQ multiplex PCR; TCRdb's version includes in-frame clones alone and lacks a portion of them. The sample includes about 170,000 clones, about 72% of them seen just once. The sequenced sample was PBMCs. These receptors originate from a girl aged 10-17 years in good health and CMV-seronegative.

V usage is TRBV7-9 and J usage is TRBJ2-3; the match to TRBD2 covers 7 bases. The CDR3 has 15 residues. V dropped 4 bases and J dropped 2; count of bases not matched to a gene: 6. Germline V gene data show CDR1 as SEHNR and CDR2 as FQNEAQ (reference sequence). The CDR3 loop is CASSSPSGFTDTQYF. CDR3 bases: TGTGCCAGCAGCTCCCCTAGCGGCTTCACAGATACGCAGTATTTT. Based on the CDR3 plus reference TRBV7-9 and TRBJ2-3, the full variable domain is DTGVSQNPRHKITKRGQNVTFRCDPISEHNRLYWYRQTLGQGPEFLTYFQNEAQLEKSRLLSDRFSAERPKGSFSTLEIQRTEQGDSAMYLCASSSPSGFTDTQYFGPGTRLTVL.

For the CDR3, the DNA is TGCAGCGTTGGTTCTGGGCAATACGAGCAGTACTTC. This encodes CSVGSGQYEQYF. The rearrangement links TRBV29-1 to TRBJ2-7; D is unresolved. There are 12 residues in the CDR3. Germline V lookup: CDR1 SQVTM, CDR2 ANQGSEA. Deletions cut 4 bases from V and 4 bases from J, with 11 bases between.

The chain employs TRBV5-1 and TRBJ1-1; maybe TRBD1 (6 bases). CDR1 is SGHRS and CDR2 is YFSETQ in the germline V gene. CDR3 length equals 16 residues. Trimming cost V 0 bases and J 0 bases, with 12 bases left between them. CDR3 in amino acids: CASSLGQVLMNTEAFF. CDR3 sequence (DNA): TGCGCCAGCAGCTTGGGACAGGTACTGATGAACACTGAAGCTTTCTTT.

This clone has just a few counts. Here the CDR3 reads CASSYVFGQVNTEAFF. The CDR3 DNA sequence: TGTGCCAGCAGTTACGTATTCGGACAGGTTAACACTGAAGCTTTCTTT. The chain couples TRBV6-5 to TRBJ1-1; 7 bases line up with TRBD1. The length of the CDR3 is 16 residues. Germline CDR1 MNHEY, CDR2 SVGAGI. With 2 bases clipped from V and 2 bases from J, the junction kept 8 bases outside the gene matches.

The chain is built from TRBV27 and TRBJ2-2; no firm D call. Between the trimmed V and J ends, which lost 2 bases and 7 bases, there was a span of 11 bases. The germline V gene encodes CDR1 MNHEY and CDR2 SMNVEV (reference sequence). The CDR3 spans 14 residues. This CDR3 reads CASSLTRTVGELFF. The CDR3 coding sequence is TGTGCCAGCAGTTTAACGCGAACAGTCGGGGAGCTGTTTTTT.

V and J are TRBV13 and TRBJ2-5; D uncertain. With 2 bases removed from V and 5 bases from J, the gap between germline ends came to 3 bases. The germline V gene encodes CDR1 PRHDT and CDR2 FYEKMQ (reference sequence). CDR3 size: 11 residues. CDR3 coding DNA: TGTGCCAGCAGCTTATATGAGACCCAGTACTTC. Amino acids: CASSLYETQYF.

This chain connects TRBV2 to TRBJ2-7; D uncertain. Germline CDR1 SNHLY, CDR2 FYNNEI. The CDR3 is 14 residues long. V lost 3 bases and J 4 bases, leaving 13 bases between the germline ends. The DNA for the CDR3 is TGTGCCAGCAGTGAGTTAACAAATATTTACGAGCAGTACTTC. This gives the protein CASSELTNIYEQYF.

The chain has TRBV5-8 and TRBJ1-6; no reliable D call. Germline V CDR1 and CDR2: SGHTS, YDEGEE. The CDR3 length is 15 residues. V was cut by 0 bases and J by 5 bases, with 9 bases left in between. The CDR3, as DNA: TGTGCCAGCAGCTTGGGAGGCCGGAATAATTCACCCCTCCACTTT. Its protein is CASSLGGRNNSPLHF.

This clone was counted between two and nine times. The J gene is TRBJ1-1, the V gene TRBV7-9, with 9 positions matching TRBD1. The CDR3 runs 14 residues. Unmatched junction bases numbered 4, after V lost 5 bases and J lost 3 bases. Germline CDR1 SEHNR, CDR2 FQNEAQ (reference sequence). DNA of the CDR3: TGTGCCAGCAGCCCCGGACAGGGGTACACTGAAGCTTTCTTT. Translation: CASSPGQGYTEAFF.

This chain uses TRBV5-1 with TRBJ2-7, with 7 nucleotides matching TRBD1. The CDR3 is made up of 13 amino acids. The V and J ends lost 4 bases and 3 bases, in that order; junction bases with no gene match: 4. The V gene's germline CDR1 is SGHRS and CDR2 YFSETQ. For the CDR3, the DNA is TGCGCCAGCAGCGTAGGACAGGTCTACGAGCAGTACTTC. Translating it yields CASSVGQVYEQYF.

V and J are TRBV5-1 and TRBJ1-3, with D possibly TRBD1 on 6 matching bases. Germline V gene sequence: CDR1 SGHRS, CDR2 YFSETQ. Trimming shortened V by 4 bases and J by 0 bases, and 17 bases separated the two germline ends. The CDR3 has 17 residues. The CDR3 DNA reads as TGCGCCAGCAGCCCGGTGGGGGCGGCTGGCTCTGGAAACACCATATATTTT. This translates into CASSPVGAAGSGNTIYF.

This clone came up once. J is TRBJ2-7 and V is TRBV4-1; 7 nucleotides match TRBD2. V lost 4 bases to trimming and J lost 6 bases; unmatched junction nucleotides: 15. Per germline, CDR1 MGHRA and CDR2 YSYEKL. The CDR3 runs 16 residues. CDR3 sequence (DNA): TGCGCCAGCAGCCGGCTCCCGGGGAGGGTCCGAAGCGAGCAGTACTTC. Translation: CASSRLPGRVRSEQYF.

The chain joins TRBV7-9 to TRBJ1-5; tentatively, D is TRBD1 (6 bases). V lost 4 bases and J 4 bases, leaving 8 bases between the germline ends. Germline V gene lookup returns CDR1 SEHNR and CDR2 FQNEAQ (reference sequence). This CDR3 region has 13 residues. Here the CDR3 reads CASSYRVNQPQHF. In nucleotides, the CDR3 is TGTGCCAGCAGCTACAGGGTGAATCAGCCCCAGCATTTT.

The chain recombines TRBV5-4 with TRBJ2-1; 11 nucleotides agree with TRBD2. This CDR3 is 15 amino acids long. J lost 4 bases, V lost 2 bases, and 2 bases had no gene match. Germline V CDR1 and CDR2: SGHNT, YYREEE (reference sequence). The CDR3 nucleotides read TGTGCCAGCAGCTTTAGCGGGGGGGTATACAATGAGCAGTTCTTC. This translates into CASSFSGGVYNEQFF.

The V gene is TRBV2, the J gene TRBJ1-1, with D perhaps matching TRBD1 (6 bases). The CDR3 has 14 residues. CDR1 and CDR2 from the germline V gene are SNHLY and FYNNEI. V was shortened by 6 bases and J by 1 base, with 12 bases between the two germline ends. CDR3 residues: CASSTDRSNTEAFF. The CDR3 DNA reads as TGTGCCAGCAGCACAGACAGGTCGAACACTGAAGCTTTCTTT.

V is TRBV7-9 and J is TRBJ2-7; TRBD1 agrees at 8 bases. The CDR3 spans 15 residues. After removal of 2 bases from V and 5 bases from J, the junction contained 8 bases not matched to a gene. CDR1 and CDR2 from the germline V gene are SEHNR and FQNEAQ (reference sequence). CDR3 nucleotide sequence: TGTGCCAGCAGCTTACCCGGGACAGGCCCCAACGAGCAGTACTTC. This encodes CASSLPGTGPNEQYF.

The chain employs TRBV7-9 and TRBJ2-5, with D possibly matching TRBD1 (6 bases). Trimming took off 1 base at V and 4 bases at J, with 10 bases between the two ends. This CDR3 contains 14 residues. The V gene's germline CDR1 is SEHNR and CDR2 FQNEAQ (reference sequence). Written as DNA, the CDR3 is TGTGCCAGCAGCTTAGATGGGGGCGTAGAGACCCAGTACTTC. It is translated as CASSLDGGVETQYF. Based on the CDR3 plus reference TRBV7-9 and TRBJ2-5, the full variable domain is DTGVSQNPRHKITKRGQNVTFRCDPISEHNRLYWYRQTLGQGPEFLTYFQNEAQLEKSRLLSDRFSAERPKGSFSTLEIQRTEQGDSAMYLCASSLDGGVETQYFGPGTRLLVL.

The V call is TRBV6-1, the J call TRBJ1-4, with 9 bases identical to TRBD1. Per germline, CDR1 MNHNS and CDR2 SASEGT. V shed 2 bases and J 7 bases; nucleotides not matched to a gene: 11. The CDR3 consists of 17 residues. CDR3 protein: CASSEIATQGAREKLFF. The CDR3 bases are TGTGCCAGCAGTGAAATCGCCACACAGGGGGCGCGTGAAAAACTGTTTTTT.

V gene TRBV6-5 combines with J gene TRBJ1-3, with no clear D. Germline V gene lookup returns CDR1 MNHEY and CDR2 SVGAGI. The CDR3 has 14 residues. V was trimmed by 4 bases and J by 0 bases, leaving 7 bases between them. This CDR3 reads CASSSGTSGNTIYF. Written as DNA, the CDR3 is TGTGCCAGCAGTTCTGGCACCTCTGGAAACACCATATATTTT.

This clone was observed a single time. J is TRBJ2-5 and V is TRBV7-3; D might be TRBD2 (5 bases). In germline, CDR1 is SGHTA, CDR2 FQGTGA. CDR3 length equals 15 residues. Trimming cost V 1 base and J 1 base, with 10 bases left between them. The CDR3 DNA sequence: TGTGCCAGCAGCTTAAGGGCTAGCATCCAAGAGACCCAGTACTTC. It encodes CASSLRASIQETQYF.

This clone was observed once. This CDR3 reads CASSQGPASSRRYEQYF. Here the CDR3 DNA reads TGCGCCAGCAGCCAAGGACCCGCTAGCAGTAGGAGGTACGAGCAGTACTTC. The genes are TRBV4-1 and TRBJ2-7; possible D gene TRBD2, 5 bases. V shed 1 base and J shed 4 bases, with 20 bases lying between them. The CDR3 covers 17 residues. Looked up from germline, CDR1 is MGHRA and CDR2 is YSYEKL.